The 20 T cell receptor beta chains given below trace back to one sample, sequenced in a study of T cell responses to AZD1222 COVID-19 vaccine. Clones were read by immunoSEQ multiplex PCR, and TCRdb kept only the in-frame ones, dropping some. The sample holds approximately 140,000 clones, more than 85% seen once. Sample: peripheral blood, taken 28 days after the second AZD1222 dose. The receptors derive from an adult who received the AZD1222 COVID-19 vaccine.

The rearrangement uses TRBV12-3 or TRBV12-4 and TRBJ1-2; 9 bases agree with TRBD1. The CDR3 covers 13 residues. V lost 7 bases, J lost 7 bases, and 7 bases stayed unmatched. CDR3 nucleotide sequence: TGTGCCAGCAACAGGGGGCCCGCGGCTGGCTACACCTTC. It is translated as CASNRGPAAGYTF.

This clone was observed once. The chain is built from TRBV3-1 (or the pseudogene TRBV3-2) and TRBJ2-1, with 9 bases lining up with TRBD2. The germline gives CDR1 LGHDT, CDR2 YNNKEL (reference sequence). CDR3 size: 19 residues. V dropped 4 bases and J dropped 4; count of bases not matched to a gene: 17. CDR3 DNA: TGTGCCAGCAGCCGAAAGGACGCCTGGGGGACTAGCTGGTACAATGAGCAGTTCTTC. Residues: CASSRKDAWGTSWYNEQFF.

This clone occurred a few times. The rearrangement links TRBV6-5 to TRBJ1-6; no clear D. CDR1 is MNHEY, CDR2 SVGAGI, per germline. This CDR3 has 15 amino acids. CDR3: CGSAAPSSYNSPLHF. The DNA of the CDR3 is TGTGGCTCGGCGGCCCCGAGCTCCTATAATTCACCCCTCCACTTT.

The chain employs TRBV4-1 and TRBJ1-1; no definite D call. The CDR3 covers 14 residues. The V gene lost 2 bases and the J gene lost 5 bases, with 12 bases spanning the gap. Germline V gives CDR1 MGHRA, CDR2 YSYEKL. The CDR3 sequence is CASSQREPGTEAFF. The CDR3 DNA sequence: TGCGCCAGCAGCCAACGGGAGCCAGGTACTGAAGCTTTCTTT.

The chain recombines TRBV29-1 with TRBJ1-1; a possible D gene is TRBD1 (6 bases). The CDR3 runs 15 residues. Germline CDR1 is SQVTM and CDR2 is ANQGSEA. Trimming removed 4 bases at V and 6 bases at J, with 21 bases between. This CDR3 is CSVVGLHREPAEAFF. The CDR3 nucleotides read TGCAGCGTTGTAGGTTTGCACAGGGAACCGGCTGAAGCTTTCTTT.

The chain combines TRBV19 with TRBJ2-7; 12 bases agree with TRBD2. V gave up 7 bases and J gave up 0 bases; unmatched junction bases: 7. This CDR3 spans 16 amino acids. Looked up from germline, CDR1 is LNHDA and CDR2 is SQIVND (reference sequence). CDR3 residues: CASTGTSGSGSYEQYF. As DNA, the CDR3 is TGTGCCAGTACCGGGACTAGCGGGTCGGGCTCCTACGAGCAGTACTTC. Combining the CDR3 with reference TRBV19 and TRBJ2-7 gives the whole variable domain DGGITQSPKYLFRKEGQNVTLSCEQNLNHDAMYWYRQDPGQGLRLIYYSQIVNDFQKGDIAEGYSVSREKKESFPLTVTSAQKNPTAFYLCASTGTSGSGSYEQYFGPGTRLTVT.

The gene calls are TRBV28 and TRBJ2-1; possible D gene TRBD2, 6 bases. The ends were cut back, 3 bases at V and 3 bases at J, with 15 bases in the middle. Per germline, CDR1 MDHEN and CDR2 SYDVKM. The CDR3 contains 16 residues. CDR3 nucleotides: TGTGCCAGCAGTTTTCAAGGCGGGGCTCGCTACAATGAGCAGTTCTTC. This gives the protein CASSFQGGARYNEQFF.

This chain uses TRBV5-4 with TRBJ2-3; 8 bases agree with TRBD2. The germline gives CDR1 SGHNT, CDR2 YYREEE (reference sequence). The CDR3 runs 16 residues. The J segment lost 0 bases and the V segment lost 4 bases, leaving 7 bases of the junction unmatched. CDR3 in DNA: TGTGCCAGCAGCCCGGGAGGGACACGGAGCACAGATACGCAGTATTTT. Its protein is CASSPGGTRSTDTQYF.

The J gene is TRBJ2-1, the V gene TRBV19, with 13 nucleotides matching TRBD2. From germline, CDR1 is LNHDA and CDR2 SQIVND (reference sequence). The CDR3 consists of 17 residues. V was pared by 4 bases and J by 6 bases, with 9 bases of the junction left unmatched. CDR3 nucleotides: TGTGCCAGTAGTACCCGGACTAGCGGGAGATGGGGCAATGAGCAGTTCTTC. Its protein is CASSTRTSGRWGNEQFF.

The V and J genes are TRBV4-3 and TRBJ2-1; D might be TRBD2 (7 bases). This CDR3 has 15 residues. The V gene lost 4 bases and the J gene lost 8 bases, with 18 bases spanning the gap. Germline V gene lookup returns CDR1 LGHNA and CDR2 YSLEER. CDR3 nucleotides: TGCGCCAGCAGCCGCGGGGGCCTCCTCCGCGATGAGCAGTTCTTC. It is translated as CASSRGGLLRDEQFF.

The J gene is TRBJ2-3, the V gene TRBV2; D may correspond to TRBD1 or TRBD2 (5 bases each). Germline assignment: CDR1 SNHLY and CDR2 FYNNEI. The length of the CDR3 is 14 residues. Trimming pared 7 bases from V and 0 bases from J, leaving 11 bases between. Here the CDR3 reads CASKEGSSTDTQYF. For the CDR3, the DNA is TGTGCCAGCAAAGAGGGGTCTAGCACAGATACGCAGTATTTT.

The V and J genes are TRBV3-1 (or the pseudogene TRBV3-2) and TRBJ1-5; D is uncertain. Germline V gene sequence: CDR1 LGHDT, CDR2 YNNKEL (reference sequence). Deletions cut 1 base from V and 0 bases from J, with 10 bases between. CDR3 length equals 16 residues. Here the CDR3 reads CASSQVPDYSNQPQHF. DNA for the CDR3: TGTGCCAGCAGCCAAGTTCCAGATTATAGCAATCAGCCCCAGCATTTT.

The chain combines TRBV10-1 with TRBJ2-3; 7 positions match TRBD2. Germline values: CDR1 WNHNN, CDR2 SYGVQD (reference sequence). The CDR3 contains 16 residues. The V and J ends lost 0 bases and 3 bases, in that order; junction bases with no gene match: 6. CDR3 region: CASSESTGGWTDTQYF. Here the CDR3 DNA reads TGCGCCAGCAGTGAGTCGACCGGGGGGTGGACAGATACGCAGTATTTT.

V usage is TRBV6-5 and J usage is TRBJ2-7; D is uncertain. V lost 4 bases, J lost 7 bases, and 11 bases lay in between. Germline assignment: CDR1 MNHEY and CDR2 SVGAGI. The CDR3 totals 12 residues. DNA of the CDR3: TGTGCCAGCAGTTCTCCCGGGTGGGAGCAGTACTTC. Its translation: CASSSPGWEQYF.

In its sample, this clone was seen once. As DNA, the CDR3 is TGTGCCAGCAGCGCACCACTAGCGGGAGGGCCCCGTACAGATACGCAGTATTTT. Translation gives CASSAPLAGGPRTDTQYF. This chain connects TRBV11-3 to TRBJ2-3; 13 bases align to TRBD2. Germline lookup yields CDR1 SGHNT and CDR2 YENEEA. V shed 5 bases and J 3 bases; nucleotides not matched to a gene: 11. The CDR3 runs 18 residues.

This clone was counted once. J is TRBJ1-5 and V is TRBV4-1; no reliable D call. Germline V lookup: CDR1 MGHRA, CDR2 YSYEKL. Trimming left V 1 base short and J 2 bases short, with 15 bases between. The CDR3 length is 17 residues. CDR3 protein: CASSQVARVRGNQPQHF. The CDR3 DNA reads TGCGCCAGCAGCCAAGTGGCTCGGGTTCGGGGCAATCAGCCCCAGCATTTT.

J is TRBJ1-1 and V is TRBV27; D is undetermined. The CDR3 has 13 residues. Germline lookup yields CDR1 MNHEY and CDR2 SMNVEV (reference sequence). Between the trimmed V and J ends, which lost 3 bases and 0 bases, there was a span of 5 bases. CDR3 region: CASSFGLNTEAFF. In DNA form, the CDR3 reads TGTGCCAGCAGTTTTGGCTTGAACACTGAAGCTTTCTTT.

Only one count was recorded for this clone. The rearrangement uses TRBV5-4 and TRBJ1-1; D gene unclear. Trimming left V 5 bases short and J 3 bases short, with 11 bases between. Germline V gene data show CDR1 as SGHNT and CDR2 as YYREEE (reference sequence). CDR3 length: 13 residues. The CDR3, as DNA: TGTGCCAGCAGGTCATCCGGGGACACTGAAGCTTTCTTT. Amino acid sequence: CASRSSGDTEAFF.

The CDR3 DNA follows: TGTGCCAGCAGCCCCCTAGGGACAGGGAGCCAAGCTTTCTTT. Translating it yields CASSPLGTGSQAFF. The J gene is TRBJ1-1, the V gene TRBV3-1 (or the pseudogene TRBV3-2), with 9 positions matching TRBD1. Germline trimming cut 4 bases from V and 9 bases from J; bases unmatched to any gene: 9. This CDR3 spans 14 amino acids. The germline V gene encodes CDR1 LGHDT and CDR2 YNNKEL (reference sequence).

This clone was found once. The chain has TRBV2 and TRBJ1-4; possibly TRBD1 for D (5 bases). The CDR3 consists of 14 residues. The V end lost 5 bases, the J end lost 6 bases, and 13 bases lay between the germline ends. Germline-derived CDR1 and CDR2 are SNHLY and FYNNEI. The CDR3 sequence is CASSTREMDEKLFF. As DNA, the CDR3 is TGTGCCAGCAGTACCAGGGAGATGGATGAAAAACTGTTTTTT.